This record looks at one TCR beta chain sequence and its context. This sample is part of a study of blood T cell repertoires in COVID-19. The germline V gene encodes CDR1 LNHNV and CDR2 YYDKDF (reference sequence). Trimming left V 5 bases short and J 8 bases short, with 15 bases between. The CDR3 consists of 14 residues. Libraries were prepared by immunoSEQ multiplex PCR; TCRdb keeps only in-frame clonotypes and omits some of them. The table shows roughly 120,000 clones, with roughly nine tenths occurring only once. The TCR was taken from a man aged 35-49 years with acute or convalescent COVID-19. The sample was peripheral blood. The rearrangement joins TRBV15 to TRBJ1-4; possible D gene TRBD1, 6 bases. In nucleotides, the CDR3 is TGTGCCACCAGCGAAGGGGGTGTTGGAGAAAAACTGTTTTTT. Protein: CATSEGGVGEKLFF.